The 31 T cell receptor beta chains listed next were all sequenced from one sample in a study of T cell clonality in common variable immunodeficiency. Produced via immunoSEQ multiplex PCR; TCRdb's table is partial and in-frame only. This sample has some 60,000 clones, each found more than once. Sequencing used peripheral blood mononuclear cells. Receptors originate from a person aged 18 to 70 in good health.

Notes on this clone: The read ends 3 residues shy of where the CDR3 ends; the end is completed using the germline J gene. V gene TRBV5-8 combines with J gene TRBJ1-1, with 7 bases that match TRBD1. The CDR3 runs to 15 residues. Germline V gene data show CDR1 as SGHTS and CDR2 as YDEGEE. After removal of 2 bases from V and 0 bases from J, the junction contained 4 bases not matched to a gene. The CDR3 bases that were read are TGTGCCAGCAGCTTAAGGGACAGTATGAACACTGAA. This codes for CASSLRDSMNTE. The whole CDR3 reads CASSLRDSMNTEAFF. Drawing the rest from reference TRBV5-8 and TRBJ1-1, the complete variable domain is EAGVTQSPTHLIKTRGQQATLRCSPISGHTSVYWYQQALGLGLQFLLWYDEGEERNRGNFPPRFSGRQFPNYSSELNVNALELEDSALYLCASSLRDSMNTEAFFGQGTRLTVV.

This clone has at least ten counts. The read halts 3 residues ahead of the CDR3 end, with the missing end drawn from the germline J gene. The chain is built from TRBV30 and TRBJ1-5; no clear D gene. Germline-derived CDR1 and CDR2 are GTSNPN and SVGIG (reference sequence). V was pared by 1 base and J by 3 bases, with 7 bases between. This CDR3 is built from 13 residues. CDR3 in amino acids: CAWSAGNNQPQHF. The sequenced part of the CDR3 DNA is TGTGCCTGGAGTGCAGGAAACAATCAGCCC.

For this clone: The CDR3 end lies 3 residues beyond the end of the read and is filled in from the germline J gene. The rearrangement joins TRBV11-3 to TRBJ1-1; perhaps TRBD1 as D (6 bases). The V end was cut by 2 bases, the J end by 3 bases, with 13 bases between. The CDR3 has 15 residues. CDR1 is SGHNT, CDR2 YENEEA, per germline. The DNA read from the CDR3 is TGTGCCAGCAGCTTAAGTAAAGGGGGGGACACTGAA. Translating it yields CASSLSKGGDTE. In full, the CDR3 is CASSLSKGGDTEAFF.

The sample holds many counts of this clone. The read is 3 residues too short to cover the CDR3 end, so that end is filled in from the germline J gene. V usage is TRBV6-2 or TRBV6-3 and J usage is TRBJ2-1; 7 nucleotides agree with TRBD2. The V gene's germline CDR1 is MNHEY and CDR2 SVGEGT. Trimming took 7 bases from V and 0 from J; bases not matched to a gene: 3. This CDR3 has 14 amino acids. CDR3 bases read: TGTGCCAGCAATGGCGGGAGCTCCTACAATGAG. It translates to CASNGGSSYNE. The complete CDR3 sequence is CASNGGSSYNEQFF.

This clone was recorded at least ten times. The sequenced fragment ends 3 residues before the CDR3 boundary, so the rest is inferred from the germline J gene. The chain is built from TRBV2 and TRBJ2-3; 11 nucleotides agree with TRBD2. The J segment lost 7 bases and the V segment lost 4 bases, leaving 13 bases of the junction unmatched. Germline-derived CDR1 and CDR2 are SNHLY and FYNNEI. CDR3 length: 17 residues. The sequenced CDR3 bases are TGTGCCAGCAGTGCCCTTATAGCGGGAGGGCCGCGGAATACG. Translation gives CASSALIAGGPRNT. The CDR3 as a whole reads CASSALIAGGPRNTQYF.

This clone occurred many times. The DNA ends 3 residues before the CDR3 does, and the rest of the CDR3 is filled in from the germline J gene. This rearrangement joins TRBV2 to TRBJ2-7; 7 bases agree with TRBD1. With V trimmed by 6 bases and J by 0 bases, 8 bases remained unmatched. This CDR3 is 15 amino acids long. The V gene's germline CDR1 is SNHLY and CDR2 FYNNEI. Incomplete CDR3 DNA: TGTGCCAGCAGACAGGGACAGACAAGCTCCTACGAG. Amino acids: CASRQGQTSSYE. The complete CDR3 protein is CASRQGQTSSYEQYF.

This clone was detected many times. The read ends 3 residues early relative to the CDR3; the germline J gene fills the gap. The V gene is TRBV30, the J gene TRBJ2-3; the match to TRBD2 covers 10 bases. The length of the CDR3 is 16 residues. Per germline, CDR1 GTSNPN and CDR2 SVGIG (reference sequence). V trimming: 1 base; J trimming: 0 bases; junction bases outside the gene matches: 4. The DNA read from the CDR3 is TGTGCCTGGAGTGGTGGACTAGCGGAAAGCACAGATACG. It translates to CAWSGGLAESTDT. The entire CDR3 is CAWSGGLAESTDTQYF.

This clone came up many times. The read gets to within 3 residues of the CDR3 end, and the germline J gene fills in the rest. The V call is TRBV29-1, the J call TRBJ1-2; D not resolved. CDR1 is SQVTM, CDR2 ANQGSEA, per germline. Trimming left V 0 bases short and J 5 bases short, with 19 bases between. This CDR3 is 16 amino acids long. Here the CDR3 reads CSVEDRPVLLGYGYTF. The covered CDR3 bases are TGCAGCGTTGAAGATCGACCCGTACTATTAGGATATGGC.

This clone was picked up many times. The CDR3 end is not reached by the read, which stops 3 residues before it; the germline J gene fills it in. This chain links TRBV5-4 with TRBJ2-7; TRBD2 might be the D (5 bases). CDR1 and CDR2 (germline): SGHNT, YYREEE (reference sequence). Trimming cost V 5 bases and J 0 bases, with 18 bases left between them. The CDR3 consists of 16 residues. CDR3 in amino acids: CASSGGYPSVSYEQYF. CDR3 DNA (partial): TGTGCCAGCAGTGGAGGCTATCCCAGCGTCTCCTACGAG.

This clone appeared many times. From the germline J gene comes the end of the CDR3, since the read stops 3 residues before it. This chain connects TRBV28 to TRBJ2-7, with 13 bases fitting TRBD2. Germline V lookup: CDR1 MDHEN, CDR2 SYDVKM. J gave up 3 bases and V 4 bases, and 12 bases lay outside the gene matches. The CDR3 has 18 amino acids. The part of the CDR3 DNA that was read is TGTGCCAGCAGTTCCATAATTACAAGGACTAGCGGGAGCTACGAG. As protein: CASSSIITRTSGSYE. The full CDR3 sequence reads CASSSIITRTSGSYEQYF.

In this sample, this clone turned up many times. Read sequence stops 3 residues before the CDR3 end, and the germline J gene provides the missing end. The chain joins TRBV20-1 to TRBJ1-5; D not certain. The CDR3 has 14 amino acids. V lost 6 bases, J lost 2 bases, and 14 bases lay in between. Per germline, CDR1 DFQATT and CDR2 SNEGSKA (reference sequence). The DNA read from the CDR3 is TGCAGTGCGAGGGCCGGAGGTGGCAATCAGCCC. Translated: CSARAGGGNQP. The entire CDR3 protein is CSARAGGGNQPQHF.

This clone has a handful of counts. The CDR3 goes on 3 residues after the read ends, and that part is filled in from the germline J gene. The chain is built from TRBV20-1 and TRBJ2-5; a weak D match, TRBD1 (6 bases). In germline, CDR1 is DFQATT, CDR2 SNEGSKA (reference sequence). The V and J ends lost 6 bases and 5 bases respectively, with 16 bases between them. The CDR3 is 13 residues long. The CDR3 reads CSAKDRPYETQYF. The CDR3 bases that were read are TGCAGTGCAAAGGACAGACCCTATGAGACC.

At least ten counts were recorded for this clone. The sequenced fragment ends 3 residues before the CDR3 boundary, so the rest is inferred from the germline J gene. The chain couples TRBV19 to TRBJ1-1; D is unclear. Germline lookup yields CDR1 LNHDA and CDR2 SQIVND (reference sequence). V lost 2 bases and J 3 bases, leaving 10 bases between the germline ends. This CDR3 region has 14 residues. The covered CDR3 bases are TGTGCCAGTAGTATACTGGGTCGGGACACTGAA. Encoded protein: CASSILGRDTE. The CDR3 as a whole reads CASSILGRDTEAFF.

The sample holds many counts of this clone. The read terminates 3 residues before the CDR3 end, so the remaining end is supplied by the germline J gene. The V gene is TRBV5-1, the J gene TRBJ2-2; 12 positions match TRBD1. The CDR3 has 18 residues. Looked up from germline, CDR1 is SGHRS and CDR2 is YFSETQ. Germline trimming cut 1 base from V and 4 bases from J; bases unmatched to any gene: 8. The CDR3 loop reads CASSLFGTGGVGTGELFF. CDR3 bases read: TGCGCCAGCAGCTTGTTTGGGACAGGGGGCGTCGGCACCGGGGAG.

In its sample, this clone was seen many times. The read falls 3 residues short of the CDR3 end, and the missing part is taken from the germline J gene. This chain connects TRBV20-1 to TRBJ2-2; 7 bases are a match to TRBD1. This CDR3 contains 15 residues. J gave up 5 bases and V 6 bases, and 12 bases lay outside the gene matches. Germline CDR1 reads DFQATT; CDR2 reads SNEGSKA (reference sequence). The sequenced CDR3 bases are TGCAGTGCACAATCACGGAGACAGGGAACCGGGGAG. It yields the protein CSAQSRRQGTGE. The entire CDR3 sequence reads CSAQSRRQGTGELFF.

This clone was picked up many times. The CDR3 end falls 3 residues outside the read, so it is completed with the germline J gene. The chain recombines TRBV20-1 with TRBJ1-2; TRBD1 might be the D (5 bases). This CDR3 spans 13 amino acids. CDR1 and CDR2 from the germline V gene are DFQATT and SNEGSKA (reference sequence). Trimming pared 0 bases from V and 6 bases from J, leaving 11 bases between. The CDR3 is CSARDSGPNGYTF. The covered CDR3 bases are TGCAGTGCTAGAGATTCAGGGCCGAATGGC.

About this clone: Read data end 3 residues before the CDR3 end; the end is taken from the germline J gene. V and J are TRBV7-3 and TRBJ1-5; D may be TRBD1 (6 bases). CDR1 is SGHTA, CDR2 FQGTGA, per germline. With 0 bases removed from V and 0 bases from J, the gap between germline ends came to 21 bases. The length of the CDR3 is 20 residues. The CDR3 is CASSLTWAGVPIYSNQPQHF. The CDR3 bases that were read are TGTGCCAGCAGCTTAACGTGGGCAGGGGTTCCCATATATAGCAATCAGCCC.

In this sample, this clone turned up many times. Read sequence stops 3 residues before the CDR3 end, and the germline J gene provides the missing end. The chain employs TRBV19 and TRBJ1-1; 9 nucleotides agree with TRBD1. CDR3 length equals 14 residues. The germline V gene has CDR1 LNHDA and CDR2 SQIVND (reference sequence). The junction had 5 bases not matched to a gene; V was cut back by 3 bases and J by 6 bases. Here the CDR3 reads CASSITGGIPEAFF. Incomplete CDR3 DNA: TGTGCCAGTAGTATCACAGGGGGCATCCCTGAA.

This clone was found many times. The read comes to an end 3 residues before the CDR3 does, leaving the germline J gene to fill in the end. V and J are TRBV30 and TRBJ2-2; D is perhaps TRBD1 (6 bases). CDR3 length: 15 residues. Germline values: CDR1 GTSNPN, CDR2 SVGIG (reference sequence). The V and J ends lost 1 base and 5 bases respectively, with 14 bases between them. Partial CDR3 DNA: TGTGCCTGGAGTGAACCGGACAGTGTGACCGGGGAG. This translates into CAWSEPDSVTGE. The whole CDR3 reads CAWSEPDSVTGELFF.

This clone came up many times. Coverage ceases 3 residues before the CDR3 finishes, and the germline J gene fills in the end. Within the sample, other DNA sequences also encode this same CDR3. The J gene is TRBJ2-7, the V gene TRBV7-9; the D gene is possibly TRBD1 (6 bases). Trimming cost V 5 bases and J 3 bases, with 8 bases left between them. The CDR3 has 12 residues. Per germline, CDR1 SEHNR and CDR2 FQNEAQ (reference sequence). CDR3 sequence: CASSLRGYEQYF. The sequenced part of the CDR3 DNA is TGTGCCAGCAGCCTCAGGGGCTACGAG.

This clone has at least ten counts. The sequenced fragment ends 3 residues before the CDR3 boundary, so the rest is inferred from the germline J gene. The V call is TRBV2, the J call TRBJ2-2; a weak D match, TRBD2 (5 bases). The germline V gene encodes CDR1 SNHLY and CDR2 FYNNEI. This CDR3 has 14 residues. Trimming pared 8 bases from V and 1 base from J, leaving 11 bases between. The CDR3 bases that were read are TGTGCCAGCCGAGGGTCCCAGAACACCGGGGAG. The encoded protein is CASRGSQNTGE. The CDR3 in its entirety is CASRGSQNTGELFF.

This clone came up many times. One end of the junction varies from germline; a read error may be responsible. The read ends 3 residues before the CDR3 terminus; that terminus is restored from the germline J gene. The chain combines TRBV18 with TRBJ2-7, with TRBD2 identical over 10 bases. This CDR3 comprises 15 residues. In germline, CDR1 is KGHSH, CDR2 LQKENI. The covered CDR3 bases are TGTGCCAGCTCAGCACCTAGCGGGAGCGCTTACGAG. Residues: CASSAPSGSAYE. The whole CDR3 reads CASSAPSGSAYEQYF.

In its sample, this clone was seen a few times. The CDR3 goes on 3 residues after the read ends, and that part is filled in from the germline J gene. This chain connects TRBV7-9 to TRBJ2-1; tentative D call: TRBD2 (6 bases). The CDR3 is 13 residues long. V lost 5 bases and J 4 bases, leaving 9 bases between the germline ends. CDR1 is SEHNR, CDR2 FQNEAQ, per germline (reference sequence). CDR3: CASSTGVYNEQFF. Incomplete CDR3 DNA: TGTGCCAGCAGCACGGGGGTTTACAATGAG.

This clone was counted a few times. CDR3 residues: CSAGERGTNSNQPQHF. The sequenced CDR3 bases are TGCAGTGCTGGGGAAAGGGGGACAAATAGCAATCAGCCC. The chain couples TRBV20-1 to TRBJ1-5; tentative D call: TRBD1 (6 bases). Read sequence stops 3 residues before the CDR3 end, and the germline J gene provides the missing end. The germline V and J ends were trimmed by 5 bases and 0 bases, with 17 bases remaining between them. The CDR3 is made up of 16 amino acids. Per the germline V gene, CDR1 is DFQATT and CDR2 is SNEGSKA (reference sequence).

A few counts support this clone. Read sequence stops 3 residues before the CDR3 end, and the germline J gene provides the missing end. This chain uses TRBV7-9 with TRBJ1-1, with 8 bases aligning to TRBD1. With 6 bases clipped from V and 1 base from J, the junction kept 7 bases outside the gene matches. CDR3 length: 15 residues. Germline V gene lookup returns CDR1 SEHNR and CDR2 FQNEAQ (reference sequence). The CDR3 region is CASRRDRRGNTEAFF. Partial CDR3 DNA: TGTGCCAGCAGGCGGGACAGGCGAGGGAACACTGAA.

The table lists this clone with many counts. The sequence runs out 3 residues before the end of the CDR3; the remainder is reconstructed from the germline J gene. The chain recombines TRBV4-2 with TRBJ2-7; tentative D call: TRBD2 (5 bases). This CDR3 is built from 16 residues. Germline CDR1 reads LGHNA; CDR2 reads YNFKEQ. The germline V and J ends were trimmed by 0 bases and 2 bases, with 14 bases remaining between them. CDR3 bases read: TGTGCCAGCAGCCAAGATGCGGGCCCGTCCCCCTACGAG. It codes for CASSQDAGPSPYE. The CDR3 in its entirety is CASSQDAGPSPYEQYF.

This clone occurred many times. The part of the CDR3 DNA that was read is TGTGCCAGCAGCTTGACTAGCGGGAGTTGGGATACG. This codes for CASSLTSGSWDT. In full, the CDR3 is CASSLTSGSWDTQYF. The V gene is TRBV7-6, the J gene TRBJ2-3; 12 bases map to TRBD2. The read is 3 residues too short to cover the CDR3 end, so that end is filled in from the germline J gene. The J segment lost 6 bases and the V segment lost 3 bases, leaving 4 bases of the junction unmatched. The CDR3 is 15 amino acids. CDR1 SGHVS and CDR2 FNYEAQ come from the germline V gene. Combining the CDR3 with reference TRBV7-6 and TRBJ2-3 gives the whole variable domain GAGVSQSPRYKVTKRGQDVALRCDPISGHVSLYWYRQALGQGPEFLTYFNYEAQQDKSGLPNDRFSAERPEGSISTLTIQRTEQRDSAMYRCASSLTSGSWDTQYFGPGTRLTVL.

This clone was recorded at least ten times. An end of the junction does not agree with germline; a read error may underlie this. The read ends 3 residues shy of where the CDR3 ends; the end is completed using the germline J gene. Other DNA sequences within the sample encode an identical CDR3. The rearrangement uses TRBV10-3 and TRBJ2-3, with 10 bases lining up with TRBD2. CDR3 length equals 16 residues. Germline-derived CDR1 and CDR2 are ENHRY and SYGVKD. Partial CDR3 DNA: TGCGCCATCAGTGCGGTAGCGGGAGGAAGCACAGATACG. Its protein is CAISAVAGGSTDT. In full, the CDR3 is CAISAVAGGSTDTQYF.

There are many counts of this clone. The read falls 3 residues short of the CDR3 end, and the missing part is taken from the germline J gene. V and J are TRBV5-1 and TRBJ2-7; 10 bases match TRBD1. The length of the CDR3 is 13 residues. Per the germline V gene, CDR1 is SGHRS and CDR2 is YFSETQ. V lost 4 bases, J lost 4 bases, and 2 bases stayed unmatched. Partial CDR3 DNA: TGCGCCAGCAGCATGGGACAGGGGTACGAG. Amino acids: CASSMGQGYE. The CDR3 in full is CASSMGQGYEQYF.

There are many counts of this clone. The CDR3 protein is CASSPGTRGDGGYTF. Partial CDR3 DNA: TGTGCCAGCAGCCCTGGGACACGGGGAGATGGGGGC. The chain uses TRBV7-8 and TRBJ1-2; weak D call: TRBD1 (6 bases). The sequenced fragment ends 3 residues before the CDR3 boundary, so the rest is inferred from the germline J gene. The CDR3 is made up of 15 amino acids. CDR1 and CDR2 from the germline V gene are SGHVS and FQNEAQ.

This clone was detected many times. The read finishes 3 residues shy of the CDR3 end, and the germline J gene is used to complete it. This rearrangement joins TRBV11-2 to TRBJ2-1; tentative D call: TRBD1 (6 bases). V lost 4 bases and J 4 bases, leaving 8 bases between the germline ends. The CDR3 contains 13 residues. Per the germline V gene, CDR1 is SGHAT and CDR2 is FQNNGV. CDR3 sequence reads: CASSSGQYNEQFF. CDR3 DNA (partial): TGTGCCAGCAGCTCGGGACAATACAATGAG.